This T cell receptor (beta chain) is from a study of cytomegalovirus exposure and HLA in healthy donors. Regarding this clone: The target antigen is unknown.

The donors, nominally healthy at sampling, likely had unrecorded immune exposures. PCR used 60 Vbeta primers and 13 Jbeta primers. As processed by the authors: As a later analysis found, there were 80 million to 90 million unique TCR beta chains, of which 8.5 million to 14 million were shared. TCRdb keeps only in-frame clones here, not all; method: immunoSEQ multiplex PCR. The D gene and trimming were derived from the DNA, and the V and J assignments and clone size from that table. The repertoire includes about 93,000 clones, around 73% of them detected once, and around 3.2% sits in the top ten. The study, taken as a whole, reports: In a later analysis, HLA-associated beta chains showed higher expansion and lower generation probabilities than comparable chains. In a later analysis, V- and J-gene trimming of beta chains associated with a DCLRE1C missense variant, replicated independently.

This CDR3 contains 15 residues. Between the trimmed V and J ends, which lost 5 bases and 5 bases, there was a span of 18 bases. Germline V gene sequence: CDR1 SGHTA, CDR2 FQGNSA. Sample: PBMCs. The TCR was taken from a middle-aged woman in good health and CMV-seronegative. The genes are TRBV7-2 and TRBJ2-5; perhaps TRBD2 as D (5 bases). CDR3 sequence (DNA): TGTGCCAGCAGCCCCAGCGGAGTGGTTCTGGAGACCCAGTACTTC. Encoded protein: CASSPSGVVLETQYF.